Described below is a single T cell receptor (beta chain) sequence and its context. CDR1 and CDR2 from the germline V gene are LNHDA and SQIVND (reference sequence). The V end lost 0 bases, the J end lost 2 bases, and 3 bases lay between the germline ends. The CDR3 is made up of 13 amino acids. Original processing notes: Researchers report that nucleated cell counts were estimated from reference gene primer amplification. Profiling relied on immunoSEQ multiplex PCR, and the TCRdb table lists in-frame clones only, not all of them. V and J calls and clone size are as listed in that table; D and trimming were resolved from the DNA. The data hold 150,000 or so clones, with about 80% observed a single time. This specimen belongs to a study of blood T cell repertoires in COVID-19. Overall study context: Samples came from the United States, Italy and Spain, spanning acute and convalescent COVID-19. Sources were T cells, B-cell-depleted T cells, or PBMCs; the material itself was cDNA or gDNA.

This chain uses TRBV19 with TRBJ2-3; D gene ambiguous. The sample was peripheral blood. The receptor was derived from a human donor in a cohort sampled during active COVID-19. The CDR3: CASSIDVTDTQYF. The CDR3 region has the DNA TGTGCCAGTAGTATAGACGTCACAGATACGCAGTATTTT.